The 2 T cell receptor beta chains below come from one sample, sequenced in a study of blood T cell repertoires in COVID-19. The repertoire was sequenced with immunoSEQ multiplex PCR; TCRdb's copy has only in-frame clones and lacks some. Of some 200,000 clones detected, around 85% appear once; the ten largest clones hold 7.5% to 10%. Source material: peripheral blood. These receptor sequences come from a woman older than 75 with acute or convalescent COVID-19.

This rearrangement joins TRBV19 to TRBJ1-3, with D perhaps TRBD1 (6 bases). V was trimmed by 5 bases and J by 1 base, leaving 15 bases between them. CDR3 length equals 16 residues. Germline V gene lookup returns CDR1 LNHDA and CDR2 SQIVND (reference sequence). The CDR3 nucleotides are TGTGCCAGTAGTCAATGGGACAAGGGTTCTGGAAACACCATATATTTT. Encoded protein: CASSQWDKGSGNTIYF.

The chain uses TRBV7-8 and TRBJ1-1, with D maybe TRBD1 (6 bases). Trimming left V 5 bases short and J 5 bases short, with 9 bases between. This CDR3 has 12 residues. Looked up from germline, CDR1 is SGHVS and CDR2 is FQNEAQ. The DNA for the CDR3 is TGTGCCAGCAGCCAAGGACAGACTGAAGCTTTCTTT. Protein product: CASSQGQTEAFF.